This passage covers 26 T cell receptor beta chains from one sample sequenced in a study of cytomegalovirus exposure and HLA in healthy donors (dated by TCRdb to the late 2010s). The method was the immunoSEQ multiplex PCR assay. The multiplex PCR relied on a mix of 60 forward primers for TCR Vbeta segments and 13 reverse primers for TCR Jbeta segments. Held by TCRdb, this immuneACCESS table contains in-frame sequences only and omits some clones. Under half of the omission traces to an unresolved V gene where checked; the cause of the rest is unknown. For this sample there are some 180,000 clones; around three quarters appear just once. The ten largest make up around 14% of the sample. The specimen was PBMCs. These receptors were taken from a woman aged 25 to 45 in good health and CMV-seropositive.

V and J are TRBV6-5 and TRBJ2-7, with a possible D match to TRBD1 (7 bases). The CDR3 contains 14 residues. Trimming took 0 bases from V and 5 from J, leaving 11 bases between them. Germline V gives CDR1 MNHEY, CDR2 SVGAGI. CDR3 region: CASSYSGGTDEQYF. CDR3 nucleotides: TGTGCCAGCAGTTACTCAGGAGGGACAGACGAGCAGTACTTC.

The chain is built from TRBV30 and TRBJ1-2; D gene unclear. The germline V gene encodes CDR1 GTSNPN and CDR2 SVGIG (reference sequence). The CDR3 has 12 residues. V dropped 2 bases and J dropped 2 bases, with 6 bases sitting between them. CDR3 nucleotide sequence: TGTGCCTGGAGTCCGGGGAACTATGGCTACACCTTC. It translates to CAWSPGNYGYTF.

The chain carries TRBV11-2 and TRBJ2-3, with D maybe TRBD1 (6 bases). V shed 3 bases and J shed 0 bases, with 10 bases lying between them. Germline lookup yields CDR1 SGHAT and CDR2 FQNNGV. CDR3 length equals 15 residues. CDR3 loop: CASSFGTISTDTQYF. The CDR3 DNA follows: TGTGCCAGCAGCTTCGGGACAATTAGCACAGATACGCAGTATTTT.

The chain couples TRBV7-2 to TRBJ2-7; 14 nucleotides align to TRBD2. V trimming: 5 bases; J trimming: 5 bases; junction bases outside the gene matches: 5. The CDR3 is 15 residues long. Germline V gene sequence: CDR1 SGHTA, CDR2 FQGNSA. In nucleotides, the CDR3 is TGTGCCAGCAGCATGGGACTAGCGGGAGTAAACGAGCAGTACTTC. Protein product: CASSMGLAGVNEQYF.

The V gene is TRBV7-3, the J gene TRBJ2-2, with TRBD1 matching over 7 bases. Germline V gene data show CDR1 as SGHTA and CDR2 as FQGTGA. The CDR3 loop spans 16 amino acids. Trimming took 5 bases from V and 4 from J; bases not matched to a gene: 10. The CDR3 spells CASSQLGGGGTGELFF. The CDR3 nucleotides read TGTGCCAGCAGCCAACTAGGGGGCGGTGGCACCGGGGAGCTGTTTTTT.

This clone has just one count. This chain joins TRBV28 and TRBJ2-7; 9 bases map to TRBD1. Germline V gives CDR1 MDHEN, CDR2 SYDVKM. V lost 7 bases, J lost 4 bases, and 5 bases stayed unmatched. The CDR3 sequence is 13 residues long. The CDR3 sequence: CASTYRGLYEQYF. The CDR3 DNA reads as TGTGCCAGCACCTACAGGGGGCTGTACGAGCAGTACTTC.

The chain employs TRBV6-5 and TRBJ1-5, with a tentative D call TRBD1 (5 bases). From germline, CDR1 is MNHEY and CDR2 SVGAGI. This CDR3 is built from 13 residues. Trimming shortened V by 5 bases and J by 11 bases, and 16 bases separated the two germline ends. The CDR3 nucleotides read TGTGCCAGCAGTAGGGGCAGTAGGAGCGCCCAGCATTTT. Protein product: CASSRGSRSAQHF.

V usage is TRBV6-6 and J usage is TRBJ2-5; maybe TRBD1 (5 bases). Germline V gives CDR1 MNHNY, CDR2 SVGAGI (reference sequence). The CDR3 runs 15 residues. V gave up 5 bases and J gave up 0 bases, with 13 bases separating them. The chain's CDR3 is CASSKSTGDQETQYF. Here the CDR3 DNA reads TGTGCCAGCAGTAAATCTACAGGTGACCAAGAGACCCAGTACTTC.

The chain employs TRBV14 and TRBJ1-2; D unclear. This CDR3 is 13 amino acids long. V dropped 2 bases and J dropped 4 bases, with 8 bases sitting between them. Germline V lookup: CDR1 SGHDN, CDR2 FVKESK. The CDR3 nucleotides read TGTGCCAGCAGCCAAAATCCGTCCTATGGCTACACCTTC. It specifies CASSQNPSYGYTF.

This clone was counted once. The rearrangement links TRBV5-6 to TRBJ2-7; 11 bases match TRBD2. The CDR3 is 15 amino acids. Germline CDR1 SGHDT, CDR2 YYEEEE. V trimming: 1 base; J trimming: 6 bases; junction bases outside the gene matches: 6. The CDR3 spells CASSLLAGGLGEQYF. CDR3 nucleotide sequence: TGTGCCAGCAGCTTGTTAGCGGGAGGGCTTGGCGAGCAGTACTTC.

The chain carries TRBV25-1 and TRBJ1-1, with D maybe TRBD1 (6 bases). V was cut by 4 bases and J by 2 bases, with 14 bases left in between. The CDR3 has 15 amino acids. The V gene's germline CDR1 is MGHDK and CDR2 SYGVNS. The CDR3 DNA is TGTGCCAGCAGTGGCCATTCAGGGGCAAACACTGAAGCTTTCTTT. This sequence encodes CASSGHSGANTEAFF.

V is TRBV5-5 and J is TRBJ1-1; tentative D call: TRBD1 (6 bases). The CDR3 runs 15 residues. Between the trimmed V and J ends, which lost 1 base and 0 bases, there was a span of 10 bases. Germline CDR1 reads SGHKS; CDR2 reads YYEKEE (reference sequence). The CDR3 region is CASSLTGTLNTEAFF. In nucleotides, the CDR3 is TGTGCCAGCAGCTTGACCGGGACACTGAACACTGAAGCTTTCTTT.

This clone has just a few counts. The genes are TRBV19 and TRBJ1-1; 9 bases align to TRBD1. The CDR3 extends over 14 amino acids. V gave up 6 bases and J gave up 9 bases; unmatched junction bases: 11. Germline assignment: CDR1 LNHDA and CDR2 SQIVND (reference sequence). Here the CDR3 reads CASSHPGTGTQAFF. The CDR3 coding sequence is TGTGCCAGTAGCCACCCCGGGACAGGGACCCAAGCTTTCTTT.

V gene TRBV6-5 combines with J gene TRBJ1-2, with a tentative D call TRBD1 (5 bases). Germline V gene sequence: CDR1 MNHEY, CDR2 SVGAGI. Trimming cost V 0 bases and J 2 bases, with 7 bases left between them. The CDR3 loop spans 14 amino acids. In DNA, the CDR3 is TGTGCCAGCAGTTACTCTTCAGGGAACTATGGCTACACCTTC. It is translated as CASSYSSGNYGYTF.

The chain links TRBV4-3 to TRBJ2-7; TRBD1 is a possible D gene (5 bases). This CDR3 has 16 amino acids. The V end was cut by 2 bases, the J end by 3 bases, with 17 bases between. In germline, CDR1 is LGHNA, CDR2 YSLEER. The CDR3 DNA reads TGCGCCAGCAGCCAAAGTATCCCGCAGGGTTACTACGAGCAGTACTTC. Amino acid sequence: CASSQSIPQGYYEQYF.

V and J are TRBV30 and TRBJ1-6; D gene ambiguous. The germline V gene encodes CDR1 GTSNPN and CDR2 SVGIG (reference sequence). The V and J ends lost 4 bases and 9 bases respectively, with 13 bases between them. The CDR3 is 13 amino acids. Here the CDR3 DNA reads TGTGCCTGGAAGGAGGTCCATGTTTCACCCCTCCACTTT. Its translation: CAWKEVHVSPLHF.

To note about this clone: Other nucleotide sequences from this sample produce the same CDR3. This chain connects TRBV10-3 to TRBJ2-5; 10 bases map to TRBD2. V lost 4 bases and J lost 2; bases outside the gene matches: 4. The CDR3 has 15 residues. Germline values: CDR1 ENHRY, CDR2 SYGVKD. The CDR3 DNA follows: TGTGCCATCAGTGGGACTAGCGGAGGTCAAGAGACCCAGTACTTC. Translated: CAISGTSGGQETQYF.

CDR3 nucleotides: TGTGCCAGCTCACCGATAACCGGACTAGCGGGGGCCTACGAGCAGTACTTC. It is translated as CASSPITGLAGAYEQYF. The chain has TRBV18 and TRBJ2-7, with TRBD2 matching 13 bases. Trimming took 3 bases from V and 2 from J; bases not matched to a gene: 7. Germline lookup yields CDR1 KGHSH and CDR2 LQKENI. The CDR3 is made up of 17 amino acids. Looking up the rest from reference TRBV18 and TRBJ2-7 gives the full variable domain: NAGVMQNPRHLVRRRGQEARLRCSPMKGHSHVYWYRQLPEEGLKFMVYLQKENIIDESGMPKERFSAEFPKEGPSILRIQQVVRGDSAAYFCASSPITGLAGAYEQYFGPGTRLTVT.

This chain uses TRBV4-3 with TRBJ2-2; perhaps TRBD2 as D (6 bases). V lost 4 bases, J lost 0 bases, and 12 bases lay in between. The V gene's germline CDR1 is LGHNA and CDR2 YSLEER. This CDR3 is built from 16 residues. CDR3 DNA: TGCGCCAGCAGCCCTGGGGACTCCTCGAACACCGGGGAGCTGTTTTTT. Translating gives CASSPGDSSNTGELFF.

The table lists this clone with a count of one. The rearrangement links TRBV12-5 to TRBJ2-3, with 9 bases lining up with TRBD1. Germline V gene sequence: CDR1 LGHNT, CDR2 FRNRAP. The CDR3 loop spans 15 amino acids. V was clipped by 6 bases and J by 3 bases; unmatched bases: 7. The CDR3 here is CASGSGQGRTDTQYF. The CDR3 bases are TGTGCTAGTGGGTCGGGACAGGGACGGACAGATACGCAGTATTTT.

This chain joins TRBV5-6 and TRBJ2-7; D may be TRBD1 (5 bases). The V gene's germline CDR1 is SGHDT and CDR2 YYEEEE. This CDR3 has 16 amino acids. V lost 2 bases and J 4 bases, leaving 19 bases between the germline ends. The CDR3 is CASSFLSGPIAYEQYF. The CDR3 DNA reads as TGTGCCAGCAGCTTCCTTTCAGGGCCGATTGCGTACGAGCAGTACTTC.

This chain connects TRBV19 to TRBJ1-5, with a tentative D call TRBD1 (5 bases). V lost 6 bases, J lost 9 bases, and 15 bases lay in between. CDR1 is LNHDA and CDR2 is SQIVND in the germline V gene (reference sequence). This CDR3 contains 13 residues. The CDR3 coding sequence is TGTGCCAGTAGCCCCGGGGGTTTGTGGCCCCAGCATTTT. This sequence encodes CASSPGGLWPQHF.

This clone was observed a few times. The chain uses TRBV4-3 and TRBJ2-3; 11 bases align to TRBD2. After removal of 0 bases from V and 4 bases from J, the junction contained 3 bases not matched to a gene. In germline, CDR1 is LGHNA, CDR2 YSLEER. This CDR3 contains 16 residues. In DNA, the CDR3 is TGCGCCAGCAGCCAAGACCCTAGCGGGAGGCCAGATACGCAGTATTTT. Translated: CASSQDPSGRPDTQYF.

This chain uses TRBV27 with TRBJ2-1, with 8 bases aligning to TRBD1. Germline V gene sequence: CDR1 MNHEY, CDR2 SMNVEV (reference sequence). With 2 bases clipped from V and 13 bases from J, the junction kept 7 bases outside the gene matches. The CDR3 runs 13 residues. In nucleotides, the CDR3 is TGTGCCAGCAGTTTAGGACAGGGTCAGAGTCAGTTCTTC. Encoded protein: CASSLGQGQSQFF.

Written as DNA, the CDR3 is TGTGCCATCAGAGCCACGGAGGGGGCGCGACAGCCCCAGCATTTT. Encoded protein: CAIRATEGARQPQHF. The chain joins TRBV10-3 to TRBJ1-5, with 7 positions matching TRBD1. The trim removed 6 bases at V and 7 bases at J, leaving 12 bases unmatched. CDR1 is ENHRY and CDR2 is SYGVKD in the germline V gene. CDR3 size: 15 residues.

The J gene is TRBJ2-7, the V gene TRBV7-9, with 10 bases aligning to TRBD1. Germline CDR1 and CDR2: SEHNR and FQNEAQ (reference sequence). This CDR3 spans 14 amino acids. V lost 6 bases, J lost 4 bases, and 6 bases stayed unmatched. CDR3 in amino acids: CASSLRTGGYEQYF. DNA of the CDR3: TGTGCCAGCAGTTTACGGACAGGGGGGTACGAGCAGTACTTC.